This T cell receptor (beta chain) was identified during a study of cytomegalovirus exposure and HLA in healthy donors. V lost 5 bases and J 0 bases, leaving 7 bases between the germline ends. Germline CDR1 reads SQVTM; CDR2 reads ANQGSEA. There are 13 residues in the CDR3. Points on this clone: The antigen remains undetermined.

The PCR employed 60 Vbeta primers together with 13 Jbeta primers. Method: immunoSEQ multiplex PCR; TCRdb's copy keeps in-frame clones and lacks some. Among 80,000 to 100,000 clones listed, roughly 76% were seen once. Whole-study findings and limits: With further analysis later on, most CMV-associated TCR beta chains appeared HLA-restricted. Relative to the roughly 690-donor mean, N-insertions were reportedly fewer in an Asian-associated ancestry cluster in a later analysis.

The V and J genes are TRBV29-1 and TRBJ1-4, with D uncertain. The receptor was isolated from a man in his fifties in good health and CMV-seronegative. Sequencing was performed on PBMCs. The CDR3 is CSVRGATNEKLFF. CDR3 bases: TGCAGCGTTCGCGGGGCAACTAATGAAAAACTGTTTTTT.